Below are 8 T cell receptor beta chains sequenced from a single sample in a study of T-cell reconstitution after alpha-beta-depleted transplantation in children. TCRbeta library construction was performed incorporating unique molecular identifiers. TCRdb redid the calling of the PCR reads with MiXCR, one entry per CDR3 protein. The sample records 120,000 to 150,000 distinct CDR3 sequences, around 8.8% being singletons. This material consisted of PBMCs, mostly from graft donor cells, taken 180 days after TCRalphabeta/CD19-depleted stem cell transplant. The source of these receptors is a female patient aged 2-10 years who had a stem cell transplant for congenital amegakaryocytic thrombocytopenia, so the T cells may come from the graft donor.

This clonotype was recorded many times. The V and J genes are TRBV7-2 and TRBJ2-5; 7 bases are shared with TRBD1. Trimming took 2 bases from V and 2 from J; bases not matched to a gene: 2. Germline V gene data show CDR1 as SGHTA and CDR2 as FQGNSA. CDR3 length equals 14 residues. The CDR3 protein is CASSLNRGQETQYF. CDR3 bases: TGTGCCAGCAGCTTAAACAGGGGACAAGAGACCCAGTACTTC.

Only a few counts were recorded for this clonotype. The rearrangement joins TRBV7-3 to TRBJ2-1; TRBD1 matches at 12 bases. Germline V gene data show CDR1 as SGHTA and CDR2 as FQGTGA. V shed 4 bases, J shed 7 bases, and the junction held 8 bases outside the gene matches. The CDR3 is made up of 16 amino acids. CDR3 DNA sequence: TGTGCCAGCAGCTCCCCCGGGACAGGGGGCTGGAATGAGCAGTTCTTC. This encodes CASSSPGTGGWNEQFF.

This clonotype has at least ten counts. This sequence joins TRBV20-1 and TRBJ2-7, with D possibly TRBD2 on 6 matching bases. Germline CDR1 DFQATT, CDR2 SNEGSKA (reference sequence). The CDR3 spans 13 residues. V lost 2 bases to trimming and J lost 4 bases, with 12 bases between them. The CDR3 reads CSARLGREYEQYF. CDR3 nucleotide sequence: TGCAGTGCTAGACTCGGACGGGAGTACGAGCAGTACTTC.

This clonotype occurred many times. The J gene is TRBJ1-1, the V gene TRBV29-1; D is possibly TRBD1 (5 bases). Germline loops: CDR1 SQVTM, CDR2 ANQGSEA. The CDR3 is made up of 12 amino acids. V gave up 7 bases and J gave up 1 base, with 10 bases separating them. DNA of the CDR3: TGCAGCGGAGACAGACAGAACACTGAAGCTTTCTTT. It is translated as CSGDRQNTEAFF.

The table lists this clonotype with many counts. V gene TRBV2 combines with J gene TRBJ2-3; a weak D match, TRBD1 (6 bases). V was pared by 8 bases and J by 2 bases, with 11 bases between. The CDR3 sequence is 13 residues long. Looked up from germline, CDR1 is SNHLY and CDR2 is FYNNEI. The CDR3 DNA reads TGTGCCAGCCTGGACAGAGACACAGATACGCAGTATTTT. This codes for CASLDRDTDTQYF.

The rearrangement links TRBV20-1 to TRBJ1-3; perhaps TRBD1 as D (5 bases). CDR3 length: 15 residues. Trimming cost V 4 bases and J 2 bases, with 15 bases left between them. The germline CDR1 and CDR2 sequences are DFQATT and SNEGSKA (reference sequence). The CDR3 DNA follows: TGCAGTGCTATCGACCCGGGGGAGACTGGAAACACCATATATTTT. Protein: CSAIDPGETGNTIYF.

In its sample, this clonotype was seen many times. This chain uses TRBV7-6 with TRBJ2-1, with 14 nucleotides matching TRBD2. The CDR3 totals 14 residues. CDR1 SGHVS and CDR2 FNYEAQ come from the germline V gene. V gave up 5 bases and J gave up 8 bases; unmatched junction bases: 2. The CDR3 here is CASSGTSGSYEQFF. In DNA, the CDR3 is TGTGCCAGCAGCGGGACTAGCGGGAGTTATGAGCAGTTCTTC.

This clonotype occurred many times. V and J are TRBV6-5 and TRBJ2-5; the D is unclear. V dropped 2 bases and J dropped 1 base, with 14 bases sitting between them. This CDR3 comprises 16 residues. CDR1 and CDR2 from the germline V gene are MNHEY and SVGAGI. The DNA for the CDR3 is TGTGCCAGCAGTTACCCGCGGCTTATTCCCCAAGAGACCCAGTACTTC. Translating it yields CASSYPRLIPQETQYF.